This is a list of T cell receptor beta chains from one sample in a study of cytomegalovirus exposure and HLA in healthy donors. The assay was immunoSEQ multiplex PCR, and TCRdb's table has in-frame clones only and misses some. In the table there are 150,000 to 200,000 clones, 84% of which are singletons. Sequenced: PBMCs. Receptors originate from a boy under 18 in good health and CMV-seronegative. The CDR3 runs from the conserved cysteine through the conserved F or W. A D gene is named only where the DNA matches it firmly. The size entry is marked missing in some rows and otherwise reads once, few, many or a size class.

D	size	J	V	DNA	CDR3
TRBD1	NA	TRBJ2-7	TRBV5-1	TGCGCCAGCAGGAGACAGGGAAACGAGCAGTACTTC	CASRRQGNEQYF
NA	NA	TRBJ2-3	TRBV13	TGTGCCAGCCGGTTAACCCTCTACACAGATACGCAGTATTTT	CASRLTLYTDTQYF
NA	NA	TRBJ1-5	TRBV7-2	TGTGCCAGCAGCCCCGTGAGGGCTCCCAATCAGCCCCAGCATTTT	CASSPVRAPNQPQHF
NA	NA	TRBJ1-3	TRBV7-9	TGTGCCAGCACCCCACGGGAAGGGTCTGGAAACACCATATATTTT	CASTPREGSGNTIYF
TRBD1	NA	TRBJ1-2	TRBV29-1	TGCAGCGTTGACGACAGGGTGTCCAACTATGGCTACACCTTC	CSVDDRVSNYGYTF
NA	NA	TRBJ1-4	TRBV28	TGTGCCAGCGATAGGCAGGGTAATGAAAAACTGTTTTTT	CASDRQGNEKLFF
TRBD1	NA	TRBJ2-5	TRBV5-6	TGTGCCAGCAGCCTCGGGACAGGGGGTCTAGAGACCCAGTACTTC	CASSLGTGGLETQYF
TRBD1	NA	TRBJ1-1	TRBV10-3	TGTGCCATCAGTGAACAGGGGGCGTGGAACACTGAAGCTTTCTTT	CAISEQGAWNTEAFF
NA	NA	TRBJ2-7	TRBV27	TGTGCCAGCAGTTTGGGCAGCCGCTACGAGCAGTACTTC	CASSLGSRYEQYF
NA	once	TRBJ2-7	TRBV19	TGTGCCAGTAGTAGTTACTACGAGCAGTACTTC	CASSSYYEQYF
NA	NA	TRBJ2-4	TRBV11-2	TGTGCCAGCAGCTTAAACGGGATAAACATTCAGTACTTC	CASSLNGINIQYF
TRBD1	NA	TRBJ2-1	TRBV29-1	TGCAGCGTTGAGGACAGGGGATTCATCAATGAGCAGTTCTTC	CSVEDRGFINEQFF
NA	NA	TRBJ1-3	TRBV4-1	TGCGCCAGCAGCCAAGATATGGGGCCCTCTGGAAACACCATATATTTT	CASSQDMGPSGNTIYF
NA	NA	TRBJ2-2	TRBV25-1	TGTGCCAGCACGTCGCTGACCCCGGGCACCGGGGAGCTGTTTTTT	CASTSLTPGTGELFF
NA	NA	TRBJ2-7	TRBV28	TGTGCCAGCAGTTTGGCAGGGGATGAGCAGTACTTC	CASSLAGDEQYF
NA	few	TRBJ1-6	TRBV6-5	TGTGCCAGCAGTTCTCCGGGAGCCCTCCACTTT	CASSSPGALHF
NA	NA	TRBJ2-1	TRBV6-1	TGTGCCAGCAAAATAGCGCTCAGCTCCTACAATGAGCAGTTCTTC	CASKIALSSYNEQFF
NA	NA	TRBJ1-4	TRBV2	TGTGCCAGCAGTGAAGCGGGCAGGGGCGTGGGGCATGACAAACTGTTTTTT	CASSEAGRGVGHDKLFF
NA	NA	TRBJ1-6	TRBV30	TGTGCCTGGAGTGCCATATTAGGCAGCCTAGATGATTCACCCCTCCACTTT	CAWSAILGSLDDSPLHF
TRBD1	once	TRBJ2-7	TRBV7-2	TGTGCCAGCAGCTTAACAGGGGAGATCTCCTACGAGCAGTACTTC	CASSLTGEISYEQYF
NA	NA	TRBJ2-7	TRBV6-5	TGTGCCAGCAGACGCGCGGGACAGACGATCTACGAGCAGTACTTC	CASRRAGQTIYEQYF
NA	NA	TRBJ2-3	TRBV13	TGTGCCAGCAGCTCCTCAGGGACTAGCACAGATACGCAGTATTTT	CASSSSGTSTDTQYF
NA	NA	TRBJ2-5	TRBV27	TGTGCCAGCAGTCTCCACCGGGATAGCCAAGAGACCCAGTACTTC	CASSLHRDSQETQYF
TRBD2	NA	TRBJ2-3	TRBV28	TGTGCCAGCAGCCCCTCCAGGGTAGCGGGCTCCACAGATACGCAGTATTTT	CASSPSRVAGSTDTQYF
NA	NA	TRBJ1-1	TRBV25-1	TGTGCCAGCAGTGAACTTGGGGGGACTGAAGCTTTCTTT	CASSELGGTEAFF
NA	NA	TRBJ1-2	TRBV27	TGTGCCAGCAGTTTCAGGGGCTCCTATGGCTACACCTTC	CASSFRGSYGYTF
TRBD1	NA	TRBJ1-5	TRBV27	TGTGCCAGCAGTTTCTCTCTACAGGGGCTGCAGCATTTT	CASSFSLQGLQHF
TRBD1	NA	TRBJ2-3	TRBV13	TGTGCCAGCAGCAGCCGGGACAGGGGGCGAGGAGATACGCAGTATTTT	CASSSRDRGRGDTQYF
NA	few	TRBJ1-2	TRBV19	TGTGCCAGTAGTATGACACCCCATGGCTACACCTTC	CASSMTPHGYTF
NA	NA	TRBJ2-1	TRBV6-5	TGTGCCAGCAGCCCGACGAACACCGGGTACAATGAGCAGTTCTTC	CASSPTNTGYNEQFF
NA	NA	TRBJ1-2	TRBV25-1	TGTGCCAGCCAACTGGGGGGAGATGGCTACACCTTC	CASQLGGDGYTF
TRBD2	NA	TRBJ2-2	TRBV7-8	TGTGCCAGCAGCTTAGGGTCCACTAGCGGGATAGTAGTCGGGGAGCTGTTTTTT	CASSLGSTSGIVVGELFF
NA	NA	TRBJ2-7	TRBV28	TGTGCCAGCAGTTTAGGGCGGGCCAGCTACGAGCAGTACTTC	CASSLGRASYEQYF
TRBD2	NA	TRBJ2-7	TRBV5-1	TGCGCCAGCAGCCCGACGGCAGGACTAGCGGGGGTCCTACCCTACGAGCAGTACTTC	CASSPTAGLAGVLPYEQYF
TRBD2	NA	TRBJ2-7	TRBV5-1	TGCGCCAGCAGCCTGACTAGCGGGGCCGCCTACGAGCAGTACTTC	CASSLTSGAAYEQYF
NA	NA	TRBJ2-5	TRBV9	TGTGCCAGCAGCGTAGGAACCTTGGGGCTTATTCCTGGGGAGACCCAGTACTTC	CASSVGTLGLIPGETQYF
NA	NA	TRBJ1-2	TRBV5-8	TGTGCCAGCAGCTTCCTCAGGGGCAACTATGGCTACACCTTC	CASSFLRGNYGYTF
TRBD2	NA	TRBJ2-7	TRBV7-8	TGTGCCAGCAGCTCTTCGGGACTAGCGGGAGAGCAGTACTTC	CASSSSGLAGEQYF
NA	NA	TRBJ1-1	TRBV6-4	TGTGCCAGCACCAAAGACACCATGAACACTGAAGCTTTCTTT	CASTKDTMNTEAFF
NA	NA	TRBJ1-1	TRBV5-1	TGCGCCAGCAGCCCGGGACTGGGGGACACTGAAGCTTTCTTT	CASSPGLGDTEAFF